What follows is one T cell receptor (beta chain) and its context. The data are from a study of regulatory T cells in long-lasting Graves disease. CDR1 and CDR2 from the germline V gene are SSHAT and FNYEAQ (reference sequence). The CDR3 totals 17 residues. With iRepertoire HTBI primers and Arm-PCR of CDR3 regions, TCR beta libraries were built. TCRdb redid the calling of the multiplex PCR reads with MiXCR, one entry per CDR3 protein. The sample consists of roughly 500,000 distinct CDR3 sequences, roughly 14% of them appearing once. The sample's time point: newly diagnosed GD, antithyroid drugs for less than 3 months. Following extraction of RNA from PBMCs, that RNA was used to make the TCR library. A further study also used this sample, focusing on T cells in Graves' hyperthyroidism and ophthalmopathy.

The material was peripheral blood mononuclear cells (PBMCs), obtained at new diagnosis, from a patient treated with antithyroid drugs. The chain is built from TRBV7-7 and TRBJ2-3; D may be TRBD2 (6 bases). This clonotype was sampled from a man younger than 40 with Graves disease. CDR3 sequence (DNA): TGTGCTAGCGGCTTATCCCCCCGCGGCGGTAGGTCAGATACGCAGTATTTT. Translating it yields CASGLSPRGGRSDTQYF.